These T cell receptor beta chains were read from a single sample in a study of T-cell reconstitution after alpha-beta-depleted transplantation in children. TCRdb analysed the PCR reads with MiXCR anew, one entry per CDR3 protein. The sample carries a few hundred thousand distinct CDR3 sequences, approximately 10% recorded once. This specimen was PBMCs from the stem cell graft donor, taken from the stem cell graft. The receptors come from a human donor who donated a stem cell graft to a child with acute lymphoblastic leukemia. CDR3s include the opening cysteine and the closing phenylalanine or tryptophan. D genes are given only for firm matches. Part of the rows lack a size; the others show once, few, many or a class for expanded clones.

>TRBJ2-3|TRBV27|TRBD2|few
CASSFLRDYNSDTQYF
TGTGCCAGCAGTTTTCTCCGGGACTACAATTCAGATACGCAGTATTTT
>TRBJ1-2|TRBV20-1|TRBD1|many
CSAGGTGAYGYTF
TGCAGTGCGGGTGGGACAGGGGCCTATGGCTACACCTTC
>TRBJ2-3|TRBV14|NA|many
CASSQATIADTQYF
TGTGCCAGCAGCCAAGCAACCATAGCAGATACGCAGTATTTT
>TRBJ2-3|TRBV10-3|NA|NA
CAISESRSGGTDTDTQYF
TGTGCCATCAGTGAGTCGAGGTCTGGCGGGACCGACACAGATACGCAGTATTTT
>TRBJ1-4|TRBV27|NA|few
CASSLSSGPNEKLFF
TGTGCCAGCAGTTTATCATCTGGACCTAATGAAAAACTGTTTTTT
>TRBJ2-7|TRBV5-1|TRBD1|few
CASSSQYRGHRSYEQYF
TGCGCCAGCAGCTCACAATACAGGGGACATCGCTCCTACGAGCAGTACTTC
>TRBJ1-3|TRBV5-1|TRBD1|many
CASSPGGPILSGNTIYF
TGCGCCAGCAGCCCAGGGGGTCCCATTCTCTCTGGAAACACCATATATTTT
>TRBJ2-3|TRBV7-2|NA|few
CASSLRGSSGGADTQYF
TGTGCCAGCAGCTTAAGGGGGTCTAGCGGAGGGGCAGATACGCAGTATTTT
>TRBJ1-4|TRBV7-9|NA|NA
CASSLALRREEKLFF
TGTGCCAGCAGCTTAGCGCTTCGCAGGGAGGAAAAACTGTTTTTT
>TRBJ2-1|TRBV4-3|TRBD2|NA
CASSQDASGRVNEQFF
TGCGCCAGCAGCCAAGATGCAAGCGGGAGGGTGAATGAGCAGTTCTTC
>TRBJ2-1|TRBV5-1|NA|NA
CAISSNTGNEQFF
TGCGCCATCAGCTCGAATACGGGTAATGAGCAGTTCTTC
>TRBJ2-1|TRBV7-3|TRBD2|few
CASSSQSGLAGEDEQFF
TGTGCCAGCAGCTCACAATCCGGACTAGCGGGAGAGGATGAGCAGTTCTTC
>TRBJ1-2|TRBV20-1|NA|few
CSASSVVLMATSF
TGCAGTGCTTCTTCGGTGGTCCTTATGGCTACATCCTTC
>TRBJ2-5|TRBV6-4|NA|many
CASSDWGQETQYF
TGTGCCAGCAGTGACTGGGGCCAAGAGACCCAGTACTTC
>TRBJ1-1|TRBV30|NA|few
CAWSPQVARAFF
TGTGCCTGGAGCCCACAGGTCGCCAGGGCTTTCTTT
>TRBJ1-6|TRBV7-9|NA|NA
CASSLRQAGSPLHF
TGTGCCAGCAGCTTAAGGCAGGCGGGTTCACCCCTCCACTTT
>TRBJ2-1|TRBV20-1|TRBD2|NA
CSSGLAGGKTSSYNEQFF
TGCAGTTCAGGACTAGCGGGAGGGAAGACGAGCTCCTACAATGAGCAGTTCTTC
>TRBJ2-1|TRBV20-1|NA|NA
CSAGDGGPLFF
TGCAGTGCTGGGGACGGGGGCCCCCTGTTCTTC
>TRBJ2-1|TRBV29-1|TRBD2|NA
CSVTSGRLYEQFF
TGCAGCGTGACTAGCGGGAGGCTTTATGAGCAGTTCTTC
>TRBJ1-2|TRBV6-2/TRBV6-3|NA|NA
CASMHGGGGYTF
TGTGCCAGTATGCACGGAGGGGGAGGCTACACCTTC